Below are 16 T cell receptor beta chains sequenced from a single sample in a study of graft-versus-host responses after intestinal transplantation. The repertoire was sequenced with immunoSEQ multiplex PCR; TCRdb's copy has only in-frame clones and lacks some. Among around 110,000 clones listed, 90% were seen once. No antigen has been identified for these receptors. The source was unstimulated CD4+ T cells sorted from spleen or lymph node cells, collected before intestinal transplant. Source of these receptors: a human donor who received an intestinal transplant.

The CDR3 DNA reads as TGCGCCAGCAGTCGACAGGGGACAATGAACACTGAAGCTTTCTTT. Amino acid sequence: CASSRQGTMNTEAFF. The chain carries TRBV23-1 and TRBJ1-1; 8 bases agree with TRBD1. TRBV23-1 is annotated as an ORF whose role is uncertain. J lost 0 bases, V lost 4 bases, and 4 bases had no gene match. CDR3 size: 15 residues.

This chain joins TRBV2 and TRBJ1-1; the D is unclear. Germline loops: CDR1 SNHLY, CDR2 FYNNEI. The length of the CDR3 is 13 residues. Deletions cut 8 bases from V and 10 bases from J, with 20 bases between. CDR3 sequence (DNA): TGTGCCAGCTTATCGGGGAGCGGTCTTGCAGCTTTCTTT. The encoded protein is CASLSGSGLAAFF. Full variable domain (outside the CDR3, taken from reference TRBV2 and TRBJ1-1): EPEVTQTPSHQVTQMGQEVILRCVPISNHLYFYWYRQILGQKVEFLVSFYNNEISEKSEIFDDQFSVERPDGSNFTLKIRSTKLEDSAMYFCASLSGSGLAAFFGQGTRLTVV.

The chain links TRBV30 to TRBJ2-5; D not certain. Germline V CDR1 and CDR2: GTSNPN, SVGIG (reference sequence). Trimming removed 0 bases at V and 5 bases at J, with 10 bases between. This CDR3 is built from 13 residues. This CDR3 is CAWSVIRRETQYF. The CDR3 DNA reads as TGTGCCTGGAGTGTAATTCGTCGGGAGACCCAGTACTTC.

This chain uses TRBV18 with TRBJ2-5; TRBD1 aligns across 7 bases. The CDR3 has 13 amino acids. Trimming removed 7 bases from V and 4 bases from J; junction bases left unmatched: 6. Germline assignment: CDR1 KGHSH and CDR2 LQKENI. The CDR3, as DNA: TGTGCCAGCTTGACAGGGTTTACAGAGACCCAGTACTTC. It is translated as CASLTGFTETQYF.

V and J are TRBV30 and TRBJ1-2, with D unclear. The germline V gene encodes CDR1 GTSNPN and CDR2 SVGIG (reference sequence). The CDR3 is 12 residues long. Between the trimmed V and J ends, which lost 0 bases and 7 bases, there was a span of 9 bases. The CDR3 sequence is CAWSVQWSGYTF. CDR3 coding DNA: TGTGCCTGGAGTGTACAATGGAGTGGCTACACCTTC.

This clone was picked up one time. The CDR3 DNA reads as TGCGCCAGCAGCTTGGTTTTGACAGGCCTGGGGGAGCAGTACTTC. Amino acids: CASSLVLTGLGEQYF. The genes are TRBV5-1 and TRBJ2-7; possible D gene TRBD1, 6 bases. This CDR3 comprises 15 residues. Germline CDR1 is SGHRS and CDR2 is YFSETQ. V lost 0 bases and J lost 7, with 17 bases in between.

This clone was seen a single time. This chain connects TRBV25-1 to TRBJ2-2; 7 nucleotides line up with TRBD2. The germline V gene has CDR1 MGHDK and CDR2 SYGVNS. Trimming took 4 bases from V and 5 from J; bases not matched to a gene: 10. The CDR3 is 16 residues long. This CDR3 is CASSVGRGVETGELFF. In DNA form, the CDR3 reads TGTGCCAGCAGTGTTGGTCGGGGGGTAGAGACCGGGGAGCTGTTTTTT.

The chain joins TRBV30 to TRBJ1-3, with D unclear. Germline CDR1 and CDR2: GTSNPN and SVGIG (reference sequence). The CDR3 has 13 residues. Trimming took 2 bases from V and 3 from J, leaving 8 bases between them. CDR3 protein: CAWSSGFGNTIYF. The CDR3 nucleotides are TGTGCCTGGAGTTCCGGTTTTGGAAACACCATATATTTT.

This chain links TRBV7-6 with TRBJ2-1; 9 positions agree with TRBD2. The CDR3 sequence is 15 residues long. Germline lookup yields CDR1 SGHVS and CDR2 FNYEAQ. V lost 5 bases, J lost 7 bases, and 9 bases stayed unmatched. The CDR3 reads CASSPLAGKGNEQFF. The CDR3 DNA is TGTGCCAGCAGCCCTCTAGCGGGGAAAGGGAATGAGCAGTTCTTC.

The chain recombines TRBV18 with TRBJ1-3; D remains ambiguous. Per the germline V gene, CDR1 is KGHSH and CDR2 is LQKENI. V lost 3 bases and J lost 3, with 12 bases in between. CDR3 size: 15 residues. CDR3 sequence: CASSPAGSGGNTIYF. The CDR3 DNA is TGTGCCAGCTCACCTGCGGGGTCCGGTGGAAACACCATATATTTT.

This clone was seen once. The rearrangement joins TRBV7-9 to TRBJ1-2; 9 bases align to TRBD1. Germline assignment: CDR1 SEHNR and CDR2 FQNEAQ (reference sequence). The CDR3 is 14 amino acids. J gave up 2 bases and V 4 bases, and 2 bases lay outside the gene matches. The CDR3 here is CASSSGTGNYGYTF. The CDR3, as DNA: TGTGCCAGCAGCTCCGGGACAGGGAACTATGGCTACACCTTC.

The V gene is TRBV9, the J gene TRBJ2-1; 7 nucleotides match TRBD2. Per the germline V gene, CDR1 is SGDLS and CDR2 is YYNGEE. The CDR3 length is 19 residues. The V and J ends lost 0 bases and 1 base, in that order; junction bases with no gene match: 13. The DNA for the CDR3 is TGTGCCAGCAGCGTAGTAGGTTTTATGGGCGGGGGATCCTACAATGAGCAGTTCTTC. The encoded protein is CASSVVGFMGGGSYNEQFF.

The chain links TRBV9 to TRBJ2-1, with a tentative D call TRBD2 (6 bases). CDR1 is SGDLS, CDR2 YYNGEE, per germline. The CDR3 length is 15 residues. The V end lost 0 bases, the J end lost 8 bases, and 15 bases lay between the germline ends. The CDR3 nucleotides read TGTGCCAGCAGCGTAGACGTACTAGCCGTCGATGAGCAGTTCTTC. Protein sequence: CASSVDVLAVDEQFF.

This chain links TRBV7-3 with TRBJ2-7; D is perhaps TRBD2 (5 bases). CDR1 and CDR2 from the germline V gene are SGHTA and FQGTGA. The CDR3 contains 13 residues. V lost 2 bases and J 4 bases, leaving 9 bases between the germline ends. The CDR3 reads CASSLRPGYEQYF. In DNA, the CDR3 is TGTGCCAGCAGCTTACGTCCGGGGTACGAGCAGTACTTC.

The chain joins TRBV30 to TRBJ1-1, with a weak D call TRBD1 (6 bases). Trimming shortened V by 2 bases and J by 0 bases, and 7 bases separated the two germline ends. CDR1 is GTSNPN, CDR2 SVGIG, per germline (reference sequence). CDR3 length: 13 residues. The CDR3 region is CAWSTGLNTEAFF. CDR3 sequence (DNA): TGTGCCTGGAGTACAGGGCTGAACACTGAAGCTTTCTTT.

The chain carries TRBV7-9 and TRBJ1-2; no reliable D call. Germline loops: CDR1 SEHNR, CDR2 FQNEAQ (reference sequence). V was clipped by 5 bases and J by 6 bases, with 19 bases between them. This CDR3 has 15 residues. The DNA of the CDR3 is TGTGCCAGCAGCCGGAGGCATCCCGGGCCTCATGGCTACACCTTC. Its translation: CASSRRHPGPHGYTF.